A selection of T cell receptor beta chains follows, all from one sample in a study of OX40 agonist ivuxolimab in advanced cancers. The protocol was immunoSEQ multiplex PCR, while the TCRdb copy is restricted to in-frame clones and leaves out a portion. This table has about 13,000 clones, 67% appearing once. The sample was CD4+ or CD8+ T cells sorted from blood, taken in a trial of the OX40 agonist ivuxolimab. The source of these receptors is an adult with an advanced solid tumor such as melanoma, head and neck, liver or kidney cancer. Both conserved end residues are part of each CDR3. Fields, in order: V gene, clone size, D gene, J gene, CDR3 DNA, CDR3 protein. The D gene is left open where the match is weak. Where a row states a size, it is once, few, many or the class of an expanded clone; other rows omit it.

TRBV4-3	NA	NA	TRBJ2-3	TGCGCCAGCAGCCAAGAAATCGGCCAGGGCTCAGATACGCAGTATTTT	CASSQEIGQGSDTQYF
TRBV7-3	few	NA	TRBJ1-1	TGTGCCAGCAGCTGGGGCGGTTACACTGAAGCTTTCTTT	CASSWGGYTEAFF
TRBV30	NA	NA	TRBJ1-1	TGTGCCTGGAGCGTAGGAAACACTGAAGCTTTCTTT	CAWSVGNTEAFF
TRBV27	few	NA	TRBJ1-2	TGTGCCAGCAGTACCCTAGGGACGCCCAGCTATGGCTACACCTTC	CASSTLGTPSYGYTF
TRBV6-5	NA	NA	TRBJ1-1	TGTGCCAGCAGGGGGGTTCGCGAAGCTTTCTTT	CASRGVREAFF
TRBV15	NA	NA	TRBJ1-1	TGTGCCACCAGTACATTGAACACTGAAGCTTTCTTT	CATSTLNTEAFF
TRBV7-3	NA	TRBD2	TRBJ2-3	TGTGCCAGCAGCTCATCTGGGGGAGCGGGAGAGGATTACGAAGGGACAGATACGCAGTATTTT	CASSSSGGAGEDYEGTDTQYF
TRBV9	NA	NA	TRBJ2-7	TGTGCCAGCAGCGTTGGCGGGGCCACCTACGAGCAGTACTTC	CASSVGGATYEQYF
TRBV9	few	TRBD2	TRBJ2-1	TGTGCCAGCAGCGTAGGCTTCGGGGGGAGCTCCTACAATGAGCAGTTCTTC	CASSVGFGGSSYNEQFF
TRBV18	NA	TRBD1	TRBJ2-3	TGTGCCAGCTCACCTGGACAGGGATGGACAGATACGCAGTATTTT	CASSPGQGWTDTQYF
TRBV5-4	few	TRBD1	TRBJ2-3	TGTGCCAGCAGCTCCGGGACAGAGATCACAGATACGCAGTATTTT	CASSSGTEITDTQYF
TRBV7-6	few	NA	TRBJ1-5	TGTGCCAGCAGCTTAGGGACCCCGGGCAATCAGCCCCAGCATTTT	CASSLGTPGNQPQHF
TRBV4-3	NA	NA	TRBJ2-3	TGCGCCAGCAGCCAAAATACGGGGGGCCGCACAGATACGCAGTATTTT	CASSQNTGGRTDTQYF
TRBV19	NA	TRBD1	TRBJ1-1	TGTGCCAGTCGACAGGGAGGGATCACTGAAGCTTTCTTT	CASRQGGITEAFF
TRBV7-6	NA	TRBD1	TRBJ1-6	TGTGCCAGCAGCTTGACAGGGCGGAATTCACCCCTCCACTTT	CASSLTGRNSPLHF
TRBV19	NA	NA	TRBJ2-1	TGTGCCAGTAGTATAGGACCGAGCTCCTACAATGAGCAGTTCTTC	CASSIGPSSYNEQFF
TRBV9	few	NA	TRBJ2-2	TGTGCCAGCAGCGACCCCCGGAGGATCGGGGGGAACACCGGGGAGCTGTTTTTT	CASSDPRRIGGNTGELFF
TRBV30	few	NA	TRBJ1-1	TGTGCCTGGATCCTCGAGGGGGTTGGAGCTTTCTTT	CAWILEGVGAFF
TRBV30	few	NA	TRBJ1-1	TGTGCCTGGAGCCCGGGCCCCGCGTTAGCTTTCTTT	CAWSPGPALAFF
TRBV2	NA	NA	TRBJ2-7	TGTGCCAGCAGGGACTTCAACGAGCAGTACTTC	CASRDFNEQYF
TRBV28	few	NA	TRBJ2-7	TGTGCCAGCAGTTCTACAAGTTCCTACGAGCAGTACTTC	CASSSTSSYEQYF
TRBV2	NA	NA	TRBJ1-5	TGTGCATCAAGGGAGGGGATGGGACCCCAGCATTTT	CASREGMGPQHF
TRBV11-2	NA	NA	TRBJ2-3	TGTGCCAGCAGCCTCCGCACAGATACGCAGTATTTT	CASSLRTDTQYF
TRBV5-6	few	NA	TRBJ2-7	TGTGCCAGCAGCTTGCCAGGGGGGTCCTACGAGCAGTACTTC	CASSLPGGSYEQYF
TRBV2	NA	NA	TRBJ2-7	TGTGCCAGCAGAAAGGGCCTTTACTACGAGCAGTACTTC	CASRKGLYYEQYF
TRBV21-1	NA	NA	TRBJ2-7	TGTGCCAGCAGCAACCGGGACTGTTCCTACGAGCAGTACTTC	CASSNRDCSYEQYF
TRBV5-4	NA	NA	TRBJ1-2	TGTGCCAGCAGCTTGGAGGAGGGACGGACTAACTATGGCTACACCTTC	CASSLEEGRTNYGYTF
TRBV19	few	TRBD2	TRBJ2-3	TGTGCCAGTAGTAATCTAGCGGGAGATACAGATACGCAGTATTTT	CASSNLAGDTDTQYF
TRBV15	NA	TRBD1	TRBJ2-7	TGTGCCACCAGCAAGGACAGGGCCCTCTACGAGCAGTACTTC	CATSKDRALYEQYF
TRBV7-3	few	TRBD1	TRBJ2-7	TGTGCCAGCAGCTTGGCAGGGGGCTCCTACGAGCAGTACTTC	CASSLAGGSYEQYF
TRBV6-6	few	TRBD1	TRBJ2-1	TGTGCCAGCAGACTGACAGGGGTAATGTCTAATGAGCAGTTCTTC	CASRLTGVMSNEQFF
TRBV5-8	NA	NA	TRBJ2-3	TGTGCCAGCAGTTCTATCAGCACAGATACGCAGTATTTT	CASSSISTDTQYF
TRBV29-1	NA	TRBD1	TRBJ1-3	TGCAGCGTTGGACAGGGGTTGGATGGAAACACCATATATTTT	CSVGQGLDGNTIYF
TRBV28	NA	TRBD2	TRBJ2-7	TGTGCCAGCAGTCCAGAATCCGGGGGGGCCCGCTACGAGCAGTACTTC	CASSPESGGARYEQYF
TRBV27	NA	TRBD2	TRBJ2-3	TGTGCCAGCAAATCGGGGGGTAACACAGATACGCAGTATTTT	CASKSGGNTDTQYF
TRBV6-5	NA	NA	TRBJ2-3	TGTGCCAGCAGTTACGGAAAGAGCACAGATACGCAGTATTTT	CASSYGKSTDTQYF
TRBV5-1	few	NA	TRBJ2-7	TGCGCCAGCAGCTGGGCCTCAGGCCATTCCTACGAGCAGTACTTC	CASSWASGHSYEQYF
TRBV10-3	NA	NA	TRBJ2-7	TGTGCCACACTATCGGACTCTTCCTACGAGCAGTACTTC	CATLSDSSYEQYF
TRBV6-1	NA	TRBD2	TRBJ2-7	TGTGCCAGCAGTGAAACGTCTAGCGGGGTCTCCTACGAGCAGTACTTC	CASSETSSGVSYEQYF
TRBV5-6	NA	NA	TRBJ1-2	TGTGCCAGCAGCTTTAATCTTTGGCGGAGGGAGTATGGCTACACCTTC	CASSFNLWRREYGYTF
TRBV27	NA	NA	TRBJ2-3	TGTGCCAGCAGTCAGGGGCCCCTCGGCACAGATACGCAGTATTTT	CASSQGPLGTDTQYF
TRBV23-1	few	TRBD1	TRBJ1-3	TGCGCCAGCAGTCGATCGACAGGGACTTTCTCTGGAAACACCATATATTTT	CASSRSTGTFSGNTIYF
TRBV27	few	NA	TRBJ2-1	TGTGCCAGCAGCCCTTCCCTAGTTGTAGGTGAGCAGTTCTTC	CASSPSLVVGEQFF
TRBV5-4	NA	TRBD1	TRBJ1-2	TGTGCCAGCAGCCGGGGGACAGGGGATGTTTGGAACTATGGCTACACCTTC	CASSRGTGDVWNYGYTF
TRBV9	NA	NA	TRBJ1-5	TGTGCCAGCAGCCGTAATGACGGGCAGCCCCAGCATTTT	CASSRNDGQPQHF
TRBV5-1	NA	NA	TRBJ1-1	TGCGCCAGCAGCTTGCATACGAACACTGAAGCTTTCTTT	CASSLHTNTEAFF
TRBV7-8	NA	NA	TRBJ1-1	TGTGCCAGCAGCTTAAATTACGGGAACACTGAAGCTTTCTTT	CASSLNYGNTEAFF
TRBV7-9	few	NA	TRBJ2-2	TGTGCCAGCAGCTTAGCGGTGGGGGAGCTGTTTTTT	CASSLAVGELFF
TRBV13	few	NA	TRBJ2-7	TGTGCCAGCAGCCGAACGGACAAAGACTACGAGCAGTACTTC	CASSRTDKDYEQYF
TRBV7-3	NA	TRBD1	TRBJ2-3	TGTGCCAGCAGCTTAATGACAGGGGGCCCAGATACGCAGTATTTT	CASSLMTGGPDTQYF
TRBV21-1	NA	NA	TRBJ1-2	TGTGCCAGCAGACGGACAGGGGCGAAGAAAAGAGGTGGCTACACCTTC	CASRRTGAKKRGGYTF
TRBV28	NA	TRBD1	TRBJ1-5	TGTGCCAGCAGTTGGGACAGACCCAATCAGCCCCAGCATTTT	CASSWDRPNQPQHF
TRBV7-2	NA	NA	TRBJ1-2	TGTGCCAGCAGCTTAGCCCTCACCACAGGGCCCGGGGATGGCTACACCTTC	CASSLALTTGPGDGYTF
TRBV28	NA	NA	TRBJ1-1	TGTGCCAGCACAACAGGGATTACTGAAGCTTTCTTT	CASTTGITEAFF
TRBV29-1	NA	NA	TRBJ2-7	TGCAGCGTTGAGGGGGAAAGCTACGAGCAGTACTTC	CSVEGESYEQYF